This T cell receptor (beta chain) was captured by sequencing in a study of control samples from healthy donors and cancer patients (dated by TCRdb to the early 2020s). Libraries were built with the immunoSEQ multiplex PCR assay. Imported from immuneACCESS, the table was reduced by TCRdb to in-frame sequences with V and J called. These copies leave out some clones; in studies compared against another copy, an unresolved V gene accounts for under half, and the cause of the remainder is not known. The sample records roughly 370,000 clones, 75% to 95% of which are singletons. Around 6.5% of the sample is taken by the ten largest. The germline V gene gives CDR1 as LGHNA and CDR2 as YSLEER. The junction shows trimming of 0 bases on V and 6 bases on J, plus 9 bases between the germline ends. Its CDR3 holds 13 amino acids, cysteine through phenylalanine. CDR3 DNA is the only sequence kept; it has 39 bases, read in frame from the first base.

Concerning this clone itself: The specificity of this receptor is unknown. Base qualities are not recorded, but no much larger clone differs from it by a single base.

The source of this sequence is a man aged 35 to 55 with head and neck cancer. The sequencing input was PBMCs. The V and J genes are TRBV4-3 and TRBJ2-7, with no reliable assignment of the D segment. The CDR3 region reads CASSQDPGPEQYF. DNA sequence: TGCGCCAGCAGCCAAGATCCAGGCCCCGAGCAGTACTTC.